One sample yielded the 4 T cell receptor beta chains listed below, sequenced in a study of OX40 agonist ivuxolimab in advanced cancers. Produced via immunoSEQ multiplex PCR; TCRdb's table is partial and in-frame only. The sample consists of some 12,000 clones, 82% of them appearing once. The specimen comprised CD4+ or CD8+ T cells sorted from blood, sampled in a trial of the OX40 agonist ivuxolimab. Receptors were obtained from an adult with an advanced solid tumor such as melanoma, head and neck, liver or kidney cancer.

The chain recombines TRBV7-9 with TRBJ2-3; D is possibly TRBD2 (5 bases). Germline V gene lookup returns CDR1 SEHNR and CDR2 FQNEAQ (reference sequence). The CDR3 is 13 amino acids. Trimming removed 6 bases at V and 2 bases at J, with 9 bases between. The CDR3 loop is CASRETNTDTQYF. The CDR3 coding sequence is TGTGCCAGCAGAGAGACTAACACAGATACGCAGTATTTT.

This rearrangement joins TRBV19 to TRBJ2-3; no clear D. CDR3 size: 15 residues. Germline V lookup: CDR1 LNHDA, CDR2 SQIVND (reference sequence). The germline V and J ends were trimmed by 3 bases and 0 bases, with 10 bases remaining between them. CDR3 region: CASSIGGTSTDTQYF. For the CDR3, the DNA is TGTGCCAGTAGTATCGGCGGCACTAGCACAGATACGCAGTATTTT. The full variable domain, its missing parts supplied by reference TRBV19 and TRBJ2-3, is DGGITQSPKYLFRKEGQNVTLSCEQNLNHDAMYWYRQDPGQGLRLIYYSQIVNDFQKGDIAEGYSVSREKKESFPLTVTSAQKNPTAFYLCASSIGGTSTDTQYFGPGTRLTVL.

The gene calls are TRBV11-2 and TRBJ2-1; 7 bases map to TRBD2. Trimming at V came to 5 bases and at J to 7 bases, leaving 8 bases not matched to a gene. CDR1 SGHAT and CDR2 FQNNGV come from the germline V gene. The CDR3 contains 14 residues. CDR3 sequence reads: CASSQGLVGNEQFF. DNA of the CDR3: TGTGCCAGCAGCCAAGGACTAGTTGGGAATGAGCAGTTCTTC.

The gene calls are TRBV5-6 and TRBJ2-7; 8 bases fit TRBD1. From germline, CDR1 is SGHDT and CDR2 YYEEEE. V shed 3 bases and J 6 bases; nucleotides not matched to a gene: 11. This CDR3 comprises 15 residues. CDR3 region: CASSWLDRGPLEQYF. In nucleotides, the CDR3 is TGTGCCAGCAGCTGGCTAGACAGGGGTCCCCTCGAGCAGTACTTC.